The clone carrying this T cell receptor beta chain was picked up many times. Its antigen is unknown. Construction of the TCR beta libraries employed iRepertoire HTBI primers in conjunction with Arm-PCR of CDR3 regions. As handled by the study authors: Taken together, the samples had around 66 TRBV and more than 12 TRBJ segments identified. MiXCR was run by TCRdb on the multiplex PCR reads, yielding one entry per CDR3 protein. These V and J calls derive from TCRdb rather than the authors' analysis. Seen here are around 250,000 distinct CDR3 sequences, 18% observed once, and the top ten hold 12% to 15%. These data belong to a study of regulatory T cells in long-lasting Graves disease. The study's findings and limits: Favoring TRBV28, TRBJ1-2 and TRBJ2-5 was a feature seen in persistent disease.

Time point here: newly diagnosed GD, antithyroid drugs for less than 3 months. The authors made the TCR library using RNA they extracted from PBMCs. Germline lookup yields CDR1 SGDLS and CDR2 YYNGEE. The CDR3 is 14 residues long. The V gene lost 4 bases and the J gene lost 9 bases, with 14 bases spanning the gap. This same sample was also taken into another study, of T cells in Graves' hyperthyroidism and ophthalmopathy. That study adds: With a median lead of approximately six months before onset, the model predicted ophthalmopathy.

J is TRBJ1-6 and V is TRBV9; unclear D gene. The source material was peripheral blood mononuclear cells (PBMCs), sampled at new diagnosis, from a patient treated with antithyroid drugs. The TCR originated in a woman younger than 45 with Graves disease. Here the CDR3 DNA reads TGTGCCAGCAGCCCCGGTAGTGGCAGTTCACCCCTCCACTTT. It encodes CASSPGSGSSPLHF.